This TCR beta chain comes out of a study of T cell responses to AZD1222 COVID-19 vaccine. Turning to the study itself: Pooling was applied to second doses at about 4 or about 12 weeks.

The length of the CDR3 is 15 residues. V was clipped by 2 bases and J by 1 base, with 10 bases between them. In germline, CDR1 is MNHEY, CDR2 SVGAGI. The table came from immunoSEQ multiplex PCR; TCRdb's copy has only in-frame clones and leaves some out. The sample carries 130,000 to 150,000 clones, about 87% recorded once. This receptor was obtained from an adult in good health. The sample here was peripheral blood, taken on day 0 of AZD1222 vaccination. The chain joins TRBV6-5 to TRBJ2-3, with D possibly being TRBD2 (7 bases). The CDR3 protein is CASSYPGGGTDTQYF. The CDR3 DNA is TGTGCCAGCAGTTACCCGGGGGGCGGCACAGATACGCAGTATTTT.